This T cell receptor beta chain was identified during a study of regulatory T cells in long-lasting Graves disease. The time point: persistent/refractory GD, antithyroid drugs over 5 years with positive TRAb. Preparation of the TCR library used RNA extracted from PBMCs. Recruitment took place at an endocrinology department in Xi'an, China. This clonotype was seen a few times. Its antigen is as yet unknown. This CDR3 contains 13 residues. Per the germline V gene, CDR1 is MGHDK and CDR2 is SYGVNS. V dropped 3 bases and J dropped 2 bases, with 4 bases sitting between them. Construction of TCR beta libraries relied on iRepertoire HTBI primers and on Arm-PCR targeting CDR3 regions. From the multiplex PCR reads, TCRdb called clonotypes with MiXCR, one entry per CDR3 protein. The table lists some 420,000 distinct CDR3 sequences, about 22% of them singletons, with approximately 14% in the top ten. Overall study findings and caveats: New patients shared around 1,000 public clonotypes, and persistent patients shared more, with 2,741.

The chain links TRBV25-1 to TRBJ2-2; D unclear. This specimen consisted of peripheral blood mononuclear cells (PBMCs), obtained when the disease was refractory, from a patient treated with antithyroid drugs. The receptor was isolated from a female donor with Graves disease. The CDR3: CASSDTNTGELFF. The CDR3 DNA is TGTGCCAGCAGTGATACTAACACCGGGGAGCTGTTTTTT.